This T cell receptor (beta chain) was retrieved from a study of T-cell memory formation after mild COVID-19. TCRdb analysed the 5' RACE reads with MiXCR anew, one entry per CDR3 protein. The repertoire holds about 130,000 distinct CDR3 sequences, with roughly 6% as singletons. V dropped 6 bases and J dropped 3 bases, with 12 bases sitting between them. The CDR3 runs to 13 residues. Only a few counts were recorded for this clonotype. V usage is TRBV12-3 or TRBV12-4 and J usage is TRBJ2-7; possible D gene TRBD1, 6 bases. The TCR sequence derives from an adult woman who had mild COVID-19 (a few samples of this study predate the infection). Cell type and time point are not known. Sequenced material: PBMCs or a T cell subset sorted from them (not recorded which). The CDR3 DNA reads TGTGCCAGCAGAACCGGGACAAGCTACGAGCAGTACTTC. Protein: CASRTGTSYEQYF.